This passage covers 9 T cell receptor beta chains from one sample sequenced in a study of blood T cells in healthy people across ages. Then a second PCR, running about 6 to 12 cycles, was carried out with a sample-barcoded 5' primer and a J-beta primer mix. TCRdb re-called the 5' RACE reads through MiXCR, storing one row per CDR3 protein. This table holds approximately 580,000 distinct CDR3 sequences, approximately 25% found once. The same data also went into a second study, on T cells of mothers and their children.

Sequenced: blood. The origin of the receptors is a boy between 10 and 17 years old in good health.

V and J are TRBV5-1 and TRBJ2-3, with 14 bases matching TRBD2. This CDR3 contains 15 residues. Trimming at V came to 5 bases and at J to 4 bases, leaving 3 bases not matched to a gene. CDR1 and CDR2 (germline): SGHRS, YFSETQ. CDR3 sequence: CASRTSGGASDTQYF. Here the CDR3 DNA reads TGCGCCAGCAGGACTAGCGGGGGGGCCTCAGATACGCAGTATTTT.

The chain joins TRBV20-1 to TRBJ1-1; the match to TRBD1 covers 7 bases. CDR3 length: 10 amino acids. Germline values: CDR1 DFQATT, CDR2 SNEGSKA (reference sequence). With 5 bases clipped from V and 11 bases from J, the junction kept 5 bases outside the gene matches. CDR3: CSADGQVAFF. The DNA for the CDR3 is TGCAGTGCTGACGGACAGGTGGCTTTCTTT.

Only a few counts were recorded for this clonotype. CDR3 amino acids: CASSLPGQGSANEQYF. CDR3 sequence (DNA): TGTGCCAGCTCACTCCCCGGACAGGGCTCCGCCAACGAGCAGTACTTC. The chain is built from TRBV18 and TRBJ2-1, with 8 bases aligning to TRBD1. The end of the DNA is better explained by TRBJ2-7, so the J call may be wrong. The CDR3 totals 16 residues. CDR1 is KGHSH and CDR2 is LQKENI in the germline V gene.

This clonotype was seen only a few times. The chain carries TRBV13 and TRBJ1-6; tentative D call: TRBD1 (5 bases). Trimming took off 3 bases at V and 6 bases at J, with 12 bases between the two ends. The CDR3 loop spans 15 amino acids. The V gene's germline CDR1 is PRHDT and CDR2 FYEKMQ (reference sequence). DNA for the CDR3: TGTGCCAGCAGCTTGGGCAGGGCAAGTAATTCACCCCTCCACTTT. Encoded protein: CASSLGRASNSPLHF. Full variable domain (outside the CDR3, taken from reference TRBV13 and TRBJ1-6): AAGVIQSPRHLIKEKRETATLKCYPIPRHDTVYWYQQGPGQDPQFLISFYEKMQSDKGSIPDRFSAQQFSDYHSELNMSSLELGDSALYFCASSLGRASNSPLHFGNGTRLTVT.

This sequence joins TRBV6-1 and TRBJ2-5, with 7 bases that match TRBD1. CDR3 size: 12 residues. After removal of 2 bases from V and 9 bases from J, the junction contained 3 bases not matched to a gene. CDR1 and CDR2 from the germline V gene are MNHNS and SASEGT. The CDR3: CASSELQGSQYF. CDR3 bases: TGTGCCAGCAGTGAACTACAGGGGTCCCAGTACTTC.

There are a few counts of this clonotype. The chain joins TRBV25-1 to TRBJ2-5; D gene uncertain. The CDR3 spans 15 residues. Trimming removed 4 bases from V and 5 bases from J, with 17 bases in between. Germline loops: CDR1 MGHDK, CDR2 SYGVNS. The DNA of the CDR3 is TGTGCCAGCAGTGGCTGGGCAGTAAGCGAGGAGACCCAGTACTTC. Residues: CASSGWAVSEETQYF.

This chain joins TRBV20-1 and TRBJ1-2, with 7 bases lining up with TRBD1. Germline CDR1 reads DFQATT; CDR2 reads SNEGSKA (reference sequence). J was trimmed by 4 bases and V by 5 bases; bases with no gene match: 10. The CDR3 sequence is 14 residues long. In DNA form, the CDR3 reads TGCAGTGCTGAAGGGGGCTGGGAGGGCTATGGCTACACCTTC. Translation gives CSAEGGWEGYGYTF.

The rearrangement uses TRBV28 and TRBJ2-3, with D possibly matching TRBD1 (5 bases). V gave up 8 bases and J gave up 1 base, with 16 bases separating them. Germline values: CDR1 MDHEN, CDR2 SYDVKM. CDR3 length: 15 amino acids. The CDR3 protein is CASPPRQGGTDTQYF. The CDR3 bases are TGTGCCAGCCCACCCAGGCAGGGCGGCACAGATACGCAGTATTTT.

This clonotype was counted many times. V usage is TRBV28 and J usage is TRBJ1-3, with TRBD1 matching over 7 bases. Trimming removed 4 bases from V and 2 bases from J; junction bases left unmatched: 5. CDR1 and CDR2 from the germline V gene are MDHEN and SYDVKM. The CDR3 runs to 15 residues. The CDR3 loop is CASSSRGSAGNTIYF. Written as DNA, the CDR3 is TGTGCCAGCAGTTCCAGGGGGTCTGCTGGAAACACCATATATTTT.